This T cell receptor beta chain derives from a study of shared clonotypes between healthy human individuals. Study-wide context: Each donor's CD8 memory used one plate, CD8 naive two, each CD4 subset three. Study-wide results and limits: Compared with memory subsets, naive subsets generally had larger estimated richness.

Positive CCR7 selection of CD45RO-negative cells yielded the naive CD8 cells, and terminally differentiated effector memory CD45RA+ cells were excluded. Within Nashville, Tennessee resided all donors, each a Caucasian adult. The germline CDR1 and CDR2 sequences are SEHNR and FQNEAQ (reference sequence). V was pared by 4 bases and J by 5 bases, with 15 bases between. The CDR3 consists of 15 residues. In the original workflow: In the immunoSEQ data, sequences were junction-only and lacked quality scores, so filtering differed. The method was immunoSEQ multiplex PCR; TCRdb's version includes in-frame clones alone and lacks a portion of them. Clonal size and the V and J genes are those of that table, whereas D and trimming came from the DNA. The sample includes 2 million to 2.5 million clones, under 95% of them seen just once. Details on this clone: What it binds is unknown.

Specimen: naive CD8+ T cells from PBMCs. The receptor was isolated from a man younger than 35 in good health. Some clones in this sample may be carry-over from other donors' samples. The chain is built from TRBV7-9 and TRBJ2-1; perhaps TRBD1 as D (6 bases). CDR3 bases: TGTGCCAGCAGCTCACGCCCGGACAGTAACAATGAGCAGTTCTTC. This gives the protein CASSSRPDSNNEQFF.